By share, the clone carrying this T cell receptor (beta chain) ranks as large. Its specificity is unknown. Each library started from roughly 15 ng of total RNA using the QIAseq Immune Repertoire TCR panel. MiXCR, applied by TCRdb to the reads, yields one record per CDR3 protein. The data contain more than 450 distinct CDR3 sequences, 8.2% of them singletons. These data come from a study of circulating CD8 cells and anti-PD-1 response in melanoma. At the level of the study: Treatment was intravenous nivolumab at 3 mg/kg every 2 weeks. Overall study results and limits: Experiments were generally run without replicates. Expanded sorted subsets were checked for tumor reactivity using peptides. Published repertoire comparisons used only baseline and M1 samples from a small cohort with few responders.

V shed 0 bases and J shed 2 bases, with 13 bases lying between them. The CDR3 runs to 15 residues. Per germline, CDR1 SQVTM and CDR2 ANQGSEA. Live CD3+CD8+TCRalphabeta+ cells were sorted into four subsets by PD-1 and/or TIGIT. The origin of this receptor is a human donor with melanoma. The V gene is TRBV29-1, the J gene TRBJ1-2; D is undetermined. The source was CD8+ T cells from PBMCs, collected at baseline or after one month of anti-PD-1 therapy (not recorded which). The CDR3 reads CSVEDREVYNYGYTF. In nucleotides, the CDR3 is TGCAGCGTTGAAGATCGCGAGGTTTACAACTATGGCTACACCTTC.